This entry lists 19 T cell receptor beta chains sequenced from one sample in a study of human T cells and chemical hapten exposure. TCRdb fed the 5' RACE reads into MiXCR, producing one record per CDR3 protein. The sample holds more than 75,000 distinct CDR3 sequences; about 15% are singletons and the top ten take approximately 6.2%. The template was total RNA from unfractionated whole blood. These receptor sequences come from a female donor in good health.

This clonotype was picked up a small number of times. This chain links TRBV7-2 with TRBJ1-2; TRBD1 matches 8 bases. Germline V CDR1 and CDR2: SGHTA, FQGNSA. The CDR3 is 14 residues long. V lost 3 bases and J lost 8; bases outside the gene matches: 8. The CDR3 protein is CASSFTGGTWGYTF. DNA for the CDR3: TGTGCCAGCAGCTTCACAGGGGGGACTTGGGGCTACACCTTC.

In its sample, this clonotype was seen a few times. This rearrangement joins TRBV7-2 to TRBJ2-1; D uncertain. The CDR3 runs 13 residues. CDR1 and CDR2 from the germline V gene are SGHTA and FQGNSA. V was clipped by 5 bases and J by 3 bases, with 8 bases between them. Written as DNA, the CDR3 is TGTGCCAGCAGCGTTGCTAGCTACAATGAGCAGTTCTTC. Amino acids: CASSVASYNEQFF.

V is TRBV7-2 and J is TRBJ2-7, with 13 positions matching TRBD2. The V gene's germline CDR1 is SGHTA and CDR2 FQGNSA. V lost 2 bases to trimming and J lost 2 bases; unmatched junction nucleotides: 6. The CDR3 is made up of 17 amino acids. CDR3 nucleotide sequence: TGTGCCAGCAGCTTATTGACTAGCGGGGGGCGTGCCTACGAGCAGTACTTC. Protein: CASSLLTSGGRAYEQYF.

This clonotype was observed a few times. The J gene is TRBJ2-5, the V gene TRBV7-2; either TRBD1 or TRBD2 may fit D (5 bases each). V was cut by 4 bases and J by 5 bases, with 11 bases left in between. This CDR3 is built from 13 residues. Germline-derived CDR1 and CDR2 are SGHTA and FQGNSA. The CDR3 loop is CASSWDHLETQYF. The DNA of the CDR3 is TGTGCCAGCAGCTGGGACCACCTGGAGACCCAGTACTTC.

Notes on this clonotype: A much larger clone is a single base away; this may be a read error. V gene TRBV20-1 combines with J gene TRBJ2-7; D is possibly TRBD1 (5 bases). This CDR3 has 13 amino acids. Germline values: CDR1 DFQATT, CDR2 SNEGSKA (reference sequence). CDR3 loop: CSVWGTRTYEKYF. The CDR3 coding sequence is TGCAGTGTCTGGGGCACAAGGACCTACGAGAAGTACTTC.

The rearrangement uses TRBV7-6 and TRBJ1-6; D is uncertain. The germline V gene encodes CDR1 SGHVS and CDR2 FNYEAQ. The CDR3 length is 15 residues. V dropped 5 bases and J dropped 0 bases, with 8 bases sitting between them. DNA of the CDR3: TGTGCCAGCAGCCTTCAAAGCTCCTATAATTCACCCCTCCACTTT. Translation: CASSLQSSYNSPLHF.

V is TRBV6-5 and J is TRBJ1-2, with D possibly being TRBD1 (5 bases). CDR3 length: 14 residues. CDR1 and CDR2 (germline): MNHEY, SVGAGI. Trimming took off 6 bases at V and 4 bases at J, with 15 bases between the two ends. This CDR3 reads CASRPGPSFYGYTF. The CDR3 nucleotides read TGTGCCAGCAGACCGGGACCGAGCTTCTATGGCTACACCTTC.

This clonotype came up a few times. CDR3 coding DNA: TGTGCCAGCAGTGATAATGGGGGAAGGCGTGAGCAGTTCTTC. It is translated as CASSDNGGRREQFF. This chain joins TRBV2 and TRBJ2-1; D is tentatively TRBD1 or TRBD2 (5 bases each). The germline V gene has CDR1 SNHLY and CDR2 FYNNEI. This CDR3 comprises 14 residues. V shed 3 bases and J shed 9 bases, with 15 bases lying between them.

Many counts were recorded for this clonotype. The rearrangement joins TRBV10-3 to TRBJ2-1, with 12 bases identical to TRBD1. In germline, CDR1 is ENHRY, CDR2 SYGVKD. With V trimmed by 4 bases and J by 11 bases, 6 bases remained unmatched. There are 14 residues in the CDR3. The chain's CDR3 is CAISGTGQGAQQFF. The CDR3 coding sequence is TGTGCCATCAGTGGGACGGGACAGGGGGCCCAGCAGTTCTTC.

This clonotype was recorded at least ten times. This chain links TRBV5-1 with TRBJ1-2, with D possibly TRBD1 on 5 matching bases. With 3 bases removed from V and 0 bases from J, the gap between germline ends came to 15 bases. The CDR3 loop spans 16 amino acids. The germline gives CDR1 SGHRS, CDR2 YFSETQ. The CDR3 DNA is TGCGCCAGCAGCTCTTCCGGGACGGCGACTAACTATGGCTACACCTTC. Amino acid sequence: CASSSSGTATNYGYTF.

This clonotype was detected ten times or more. This chain links TRBV29-1 with TRBJ1-4; TRBD1 aligns across 7 bases. Germline trimming cut 7 bases from V and 4 bases from J; bases unmatched to any gene: 9. Looked up from germline, CDR1 is SQVTM and CDR2 is ANQGSEA. The CDR3 spans 14 residues. CDR3 coding DNA: TGCAGCGGTGCGGACGACAGGGATAATGAAAAACTGTTTTTT. Its translation: CSGADDRDNEKLFF.

This chain's CDR3 is CAINYEQYF. CDR3 nucleotide sequence: TGTGCCATCAACTACGAGCAGTACTTC. V is TRBV10-3 and J is TRBJ2-7; D is undetermined. The CDR3 contains 9 residues. Germline CDR1 reads ENHRY; CDR2 reads SYGVKD. With 7 bases removed from V and 3 bases from J, the gap between germline ends came to 1 base.

This clonotype was observed a few times. The rearrangement uses TRBV5-1 and TRBJ1-1, with D possibly TRBD1 on 6 matching bases. The CDR3 totals 14 residues. The germline V and J ends were trimmed by 1 base and 5 bases, with 12 bases remaining between them. Germline values: CDR1 SGHRS, CDR2 YFSETQ. The CDR3 here is CASSLIQGQTEAFF. The CDR3 nucleotides read TGCGCCAGCAGCTTGATACAGGGTCAAACTGAAGCTTTCTTT. Full variable domain (missing parts from reference TRBV5-1 and TRBJ1-1): KAGVTQTPRYLIKTRGQQVTLSCSPISGHRSVSWYQQTPGQGLQFLFEYFSETQRNKGNFPGRFSGRQFSNSRSEMNVSTLELGDSALYLCASSLIQGQTEAFFGQGTRLTVV.

J is TRBJ2-5 and V is TRBV20-1; 8 positions match TRBD1. The CDR3 is 12 residues long. The ends lost 5 bases at V and 5 bases at J; junction bases unmatched: 4. In germline, CDR1 is DFQATT, CDR2 SNEGSKA (reference sequence). CDR3 sequence: CSALQGVETQYF. CDR3 sequence (DNA): TGCAGTGCTTTACAGGGGGTTGAGACCCAGTACTTC.

There are a few counts of this clonotype. This chain joins TRBV19 and TRBJ1-2; maybe TRBD1 (6 bases). CDR1 LNHDA and CDR2 SQIVND come from the germline V gene (reference sequence). CDR3 length: 13 amino acids. V lost 5 bases, J lost 5 bases, and 12 bases lay in between. CDR3 in amino acids: CASSPLTGYGYTF. Here the CDR3 DNA reads TGTGCCAGTAGTCCCCTAACAGGGTATGGCTACACCTTC.

The J gene is TRBJ2-7, the V gene TRBV27; D uncertain. The CDR3 runs 13 residues. CDR1 is MNHEY, CDR2 SMNVEV, per germline (reference sequence). V was pared by 2 bases and J by 3 bases, with 8 bases between. The CDR3 here is CASSLARDYEQYF. The CDR3 bases are TGTGCCAGCAGTTTAGCCAGAGACTACGAGCAGTACTTC.

Many counts were recorded for this clonotype. The CDR3 region is CASSVGLGGADTQYF. The DNA for the CDR3 is TGTGCCAGCAGCGTGGGACTAGGCGGGGCAGATACGCAGTATTTT. V usage is TRBV9 and J usage is TRBJ2-3; 8 nucleotides line up with TRBD2. V lost 2 bases and J lost 4; bases outside the gene matches: 6. The CDR3 runs to 15 residues. Germline CDR1 is SGDLS and CDR2 is YYNGEE.

A few counts support this clonotype. This rearrangement joins TRBV20-1 to TRBJ2-7, with D maybe TRBD2 (6 bases). Germline V gene sequence: CDR1 DFQATT, CDR2 SNEGSKA (reference sequence). The CDR3 is 12 residues long. With 2 bases removed from V and 5 bases from J, the gap between germline ends came to 10 bases. Here the CDR3 DNA reads TGCAGTGCTAGACCGGGAGCCGACGAGCAGTACTTC. This translates into CSARPGADEQYF.

In this sample, this clonotype turned up a few times. The chain links TRBV5-1 to TRBJ1-2; D uncertain. This CDR3 region has 12 residues. Germline V gene lookup returns CDR1 SGHRS and CDR2 YFSETQ. Trimming stripped 0 bases from V and 7 bases from J, with 7 bases between. CDR3 region: CASSLGSAGYTF. DNA for the CDR3: TGCGCCAGCAGCTTGGGATCAGCTGGCTACACCTTC.